A selection of T cell receptor beta chains follows, all from one sample in a study of response to subunit inactivated influenza vaccine. TCRdb itself ran the RT-PCR reads through MiXCR, one entry per CDR3 protein. Of around 650,000 distinct CDR3 sequences listed, roughly 14% are singletons. This material consisted of PBMCs from blood, taken roughly 12 days after vaccination. The source is a man in his fifties who received an inactivated influenza vaccine. Both conserved end residues are part of each CDR3. The D gene is left open where the match is weak. The size field is filled for only some rows; it gives once, few, many or a size class.

cdr3_nt cdr3_aa v_call clone_size j_call d_call
TGTGCCAGCAGCTTAGAAGGACAGGGAGGCTTTTTGGGATTGAGCTCCTACGAGCAGTACTTC CASSLEGQGGFLGLSSYEQYF TRBV11-3 - TRBJ2-7 TRBD1
TGTGCCAGCAGCCCCTGGGCCCAGGAGGATTACGAGCAGTACTTC CASSPWAQEDYEQYF TRBV3-1 many TRBJ2-7 -
TGTGCCAGCAGTTTTTCAGGGTACGCTGAAGCTTTCTTT CASSFSGYAEAFF TRBV5-6 few TRBJ1-1 -
TGCAGTGCTAGAGAAAGAACAGGGGGGGGAAAGAATGAGCAGTTCTTC CSARERTGGGKNEQFF TRBV20-1 few TRBJ2-1 -
TGCGCCAGCAGCTTGGCTGCGAGCGGGAGGGTCACAGATACGCAGTATTTT CASSLAASGRVTDTQYF TRBV5-1 - TRBJ2-3 TRBD2
TGTGCCAGCAGTTACTCGGGGGGCGCTGGGTCACCCCTCCACTTT CASSYSGGAGSPLHF TRBV6-5 few TRBJ1-6 -
TGTGCCAGCAGTCCCGGGACTAGCGGGAGAGAGACCCAGTACTTC CASSPGTSGRETQYF TRBV27 - TRBJ2-5 TRBD2
TGTGCCAGCAGCTTAGCGCGCGGCGGTTCCTACGAGCAGTACTTC CASSLARGGSYEQYF TRBV7-9 few TRBJ2-7 -
TGCGCCAGCAGCCGAGGACAGGGTAATAACAATGAGCAGTTCTTC CASSRGQGNNNEQFF TRBV4-1 - TRBJ2-1 TRBD1
TGTGCCACCAGTGATTTTAGACAGGGTAATGGAGAGACCCAGTACTTC CATSDFRQGNGETQYF TRBV24-1 - TRBJ2-5 TRBD1
TGTGCCATCAGTGAGCCCGGTGGAGGGGACAGCCACGGGGGAGGTACTGAAGCTTTCTTT CAISEPGGGDSHGGGTEAFF TRBV10-3 few TRBJ1-1 TRBD1
TGTGCCAGCAGCTTAATGAGGGGGATTTCTTACAATGAGCAGTTCTTC CASSLMRGISYNEQFF TRBV7-9 - TRBJ2-1 -
TGCGCCACCAATCCGGACGGCACCTACAATGAGCAGTTCTTC CATNPDGTYNEQFF TRBV5-1 many TRBJ2-1 -
TGTGCCAGCAGCTTAGTCCCTGGGGTCTCTGGGGCCAACGTCCTGACTTTC CASSLVPGVSGANVLTF TRBV7-6 - TRBJ2-6 -
TGCGCCAGCACCGTTCGACTAGCGCCGAACACCGGGGAGCTGTTTTTT CASTVRLAPNTGELFF TRBV10-2 - TRBJ2-2 TRBD2
TGTGCCAGCAGCAGGGGGGCGAATGAGCAGTTCTTC CASSRGANEQFF TRBV12-3/TRBV12-4 many TRBJ2-1 -
TGTGCCAGCAGCACAGACATACGCACAGATACGCAGTATTTT CASSTDIRTDTQYF TRBV12-3/TRBV12-4 - TRBJ2-3 -
TGTGCCAGCAGTTTAAGGGGGTCTGGCACCGGGGAGCTGTTTTTT CASSLRGSGTGELFF TRBV12-3/TRBV12-4 many TRBJ2-2 -
TGTGCCAGCAGCTGGCAGGGAAACACCGGGGAGCTGTTTTTT CASSWQGNTGELFF TRBV7-8 few TRBJ2-2 -
TGTGCCAGCAGCCCCCCGGGCAGGGGGCTTGGGAATGAGCAGTTCTTC CASSPPGRGLGNEQFF TRBV6-2/TRBV6-3 - TRBJ2-1 TRBD1
TGTGCCACCAGCACCAGGACTACCCTCTCGAATGAGCAGTTCTTC CATSTRTTLSNEQFF TRBV15 - TRBJ2-1 -
TGTACCAGCAGTTTTCAGCGGCACACTGAAGCTTTCTTT CTSSFQRHTEAFF TRBV12-3/TRBV12-4 - TRBJ1-1 -
TGCAGTGCTTCCAAGGCCGGGATTCCCTACGAGCAGTACTTC CSASKAGIPYEQYF TRBV20-1 - TRBJ2-7 -
TGTGCCAGCAGTTATAACCGCAGGTCCGGGGAGCTGTTTTTT CASSYNRRSGELFF TRBV6-2/TRBV6-3 few TRBJ2-2 -
TGTGCCAGCAGTCCCCGACGGGGGAATTACAATGAGCAGTTCTTC CASSPRRGNYNEQFF TRBV6-1 - TRBJ2-1 -
TGCGCCAGCAGCCACCAGGGAGCGACTGAAGCTTTCTTT CASSHQGATEAFF TRBV4-3 - TRBJ1-1 -
TGTGCCAGCAGTTTCCCGGCGAATGAAAAACTGTTTTTT CASSFPANEKLFF TRBV6-6 - TRBJ1-4 -
TGTGCCATCAGTGAAGGACAGGGGACAGATACGCAGTATTTT CAISEGQGTDTQYF TRBV10-3 few TRBJ2-3 TRBD1
TGCGCCAGCAGCTTGGGGGTCGAAAACATTCAGTACTTC CASSLGVENIQYF TRBV5-1 many TRBJ2-4 -
TGTGCCAGCAGTTCGTCCATTACAGGGGCTCAGCCCCAGCATTTT CASSSSITGAQPQHF TRBV28 - TRBJ1-5 TRBD1
TGCGCCAGCTGCGAATTCGCAGGATCTTCTTACAATGAGCAGTTCTTC CASCEFAGSSYNEQFF TRBV5-1 few TRBJ2-1 -
TGTGCCAGCAGTTTAATCGGACAGGGGAACACTGAAGCTTTCTTT CASSLIGQGNTEAFF TRBV27 few TRBJ1-1 TRBD1
TGTGCCAGCAGCGCTTTCTCCTACGAGCAGTACTTC CASSAFSYEQYF TRBV5-6 many TRBJ2-7 -
TGTGCCAGCCTAGGGACGCCCACCGGGGAGCTGTTTTTT CASLGTPTGELFF TRBV28 few TRBJ2-2 -
TGTGCCAGCAGCCTTGTTGGGCAGGGCAAAAACATTCAGTACTTC CASSLVGQGKNIQYF TRBV27 - TRBJ2-4 -
TGTGCCAGCAGTTTATATTCGGGGCCAACAGGGGCCAACTGGGATTACGAGCAGTACTTC CASSLYSGPTGANWDYEQYF TRBV28 - TRBJ2-7 TRBD1
TGTGCCAGCTCACCGACAGAAAGCACAGATACGCAGTATTTT CASSPTESTDTQYF TRBV18 few TRBJ2-3 -
TGTGCCAGCAGCTTAGCGGTAGGACGATCATACTCCTACGAGCAGTACTTC CASSLAVGRSYSYEQYF TRBV7-2 - TRBJ2-7 -
TGTGCCAGCGCGGGGGGACTAGCGGGAGAAGAGACCCAGTACTTC CASAGGLAGEETQYF TRBV27 - TRBJ2-5 TRBD2
TGTGCCAGCAGCTTAGGTAGCGGGGGGTTCAATGAGCAGTTCTTC CASSLGSGGFNEQFF TRBV11-2 - TRBJ2-1 TRBD2
TGTGCCAGCAGTGGTGAACAAAATCAGCCCCAGCATTTT CASSGEQNQPQHF TRBV6-1 - TRBJ1-5 -
TGTGCCAGCAGAGCTGGGACTCCCAGCACCGGGGAGCTGTTTTTT CASRAGTPSTGELFF TRBV27 few TRBJ2-2 -
TGTGCCAGCAGCCCCTACACGGACAGGTTAAAGAGAATGAGATACAATGAGCAGTTCTTC CASSPYTDRLKRMRYNEQFF TRBV9 few TRBJ2-1 TRBD1
TGCAGTGCGCGATTGGTGACGGGGTCCTACGAGCAGTACTTC CSARLVTGSYEQYF TRBV20-1 - TRBJ2-7 -
TGTGCCAGCAGTTACGAGGCTAGCACAGATACGCAGTATTTT CASSYEASTDTQYF TRBV6-5 few TRBJ2-3 -
TGTGCCAGCAGAGGGGGATATTCACCCCTCCACTTT CASRGGYSPLHF TRBV2 few TRBJ1-6 -
TGTGCCAGCAGCCCTACTACAGGGGTGGCTACTGAAGCTTTCTTT CASSPTTGVATEAFF TRBV9 - TRBJ1-1 TRBD1
TGTGCCAGCACTTCTGGTGCAGAGGCCTACGAGCAGTACTTC CASTSGAEAYEQYF TRBV12-3/TRBV12-4 few TRBJ2-7 -
TGCAGTGCTAGTCGGCCGGGGATAAGCTCCTACGAGCAGTACTTC CSASRPGISSYEQYF TRBV20-1 few TRBJ2-7 -
TGTGCCAGCAGCTCAACGACGATTAACTATGGCTACACCTTC CASSSTTINYGYTF TRBV5-6 - TRBJ1-2 -
TGTGCCAGCAGTTTCCAGCTTTCCTACAATGAGCAGTTCTTC CASSFQLSYNEQFF TRBV12-3/TRBV12-4 - TRBJ2-1 -
TGTGCCAGCAGCAGCGGGGGGGCGGCCTACAATGAGCAGTTCTTC CASSSGGAAYNEQFF TRBV12-3/TRBV12-4 - TRBJ2-1 TRBD2